Listed below are T cell receptor beta chains from one sample, sequenced in a study of blood T cell repertoires in COVID-19. Method: immunoSEQ multiplex PCR; TCRdb's copy keeps in-frame clones and lacks some. Among about 110,000 clones listed, 69% were seen once. Sequencing was performed on peripheral blood. The receptor source for this set is a man aged 80 or over with acute or convalescent COVID-19. CDR3s include the opening cysteine and the closing phenylalanine or tryptophan. Fields, in order: D gene, CDR3 length, J gene, V gene, clone size, CDR3 protein, CDR3 DNA. A D gene is named only where the DNA matches it firmly. The size entry is marked missing in some rows and otherwise reads once, few, many or a size class.

D gene: TRBD1
CDR3 length: 14
J gene: TRBJ2-3
V gene: TRBV29-1
clone size: .
CDR3 protein: CSGTTGVGTDTQYF
CDR3 DNA: TGCAGCGGAACGACAGGGGTCGGGACAGATACGCAGTATTTT

D gene: .
CDR3 length: 14
J gene: TRBJ2-7
V gene: TRBV6-6
clone size: .
CDR3 protein: CASSFQAGSYEQYF
CDR3 DNA: TGTGCCAGCAGTTTCCAGGCGGGCTCCTACGAGCAGTACTTC

D gene: .
CDR3 length: 18
J gene: TRBJ1-5
V gene: TRBV11-2
clone size: .
CDR3 protein: CASSLLGGRGDLNQPQHF
CDR3 DNA: TGTGCCAGCAGCTTATTGGGGGGAAGAGGGGATCTTAATCAGCCCCAGCATTTT

D gene: TRBD2
CDR3 length: 18
J gene: TRBJ2-3
V gene: TRBV28
clone size: .
CDR3 protein: CASSDPPGGREGPDTQYF
CDR3 DNA: TGTGCCAGTTCGGACCCACCGGGGGGGCGGGAGGGCCCAGATACGCAGTATTTT

D gene: .
CDR3 length: 15
J gene: TRBJ1-3
V gene: TRBV27
clone size: .
CDR3 protein: CASSPLGSSGNTIYF
CDR3 DNA: TGTGCCAGCAGTCCCCTTGGGAGCTCTGGAAACACCATATATTTT

D gene: TRBD2
CDR3 length: 17
J gene: TRBJ2-1
V gene: TRBV7-2
clone size: .
CDR3 protein: CASSPGLAGVVSDEQFF
CDR3 DNA: TGTGCCAGCAGCCCCGGACTAGCGGGAGTCGTATCGGATGAGCAGTTCTTC

D gene: .
CDR3 length: 14
J gene: TRBJ1-1
V gene: TRBV9
clone size: .
CDR3 protein: CASSVSAELTEAFF
CDR3 DNA: TGTGCCAGCAGCGTTTCGGCGGAACTCACTGAAGCTTTCTTT

D gene: TRBD2
CDR3 length: 13
J gene: TRBJ2-1
V gene: TRBV19
clone size: .
CDR3 protein: CASSGLAGDEQFF
CDR3 DNA: TGTGCCAGCTCGGGACTAGCGGGAGATGAGCAGTTCTTC

D gene: TRBD1
CDR3 length: 12
J gene: TRBJ2-7
V gene: TRBV18
clone size: .
CDR3 protein: CATRDSSYEQYF
CDR3 DNA: TGTGCCACCCGGGACAGCTCCTACGAGCAGTACTTC

D gene: TRBD1
CDR3 length: 16
J gene: TRBJ1-5
V gene: TRBV3-1/TRBV3-2
clone size: once
CDR3 protein: CASSQDHRGRVQPQHF
CDR3 DNA: TGTGCCAGCAGCCAAGATCACAGGGGGAGAGTGCAGCCCCAGCATTTT

D gene: TRBD1
CDR3 length: 14
J gene: TRBJ2-5
V gene: TRBV9
clone size: .
CDR3 protein: CASSATGAQETQYF
CDR3 DNA: TGTGCCAGCAGCGCGACAGGGGCGCAAGAGACCCAGTACTTC

D gene: TRBD1
CDR3 length: 14
J gene: TRBJ1-5
V gene: TRBV6-2/TRBV6-3
clone size: .
CDR3 protein: CASSPQGAGQPQHF
CDR3 DNA: TGTGCCAGCAGTCCACAGGGGGCTGGACAGCCCCAGCATTTT

D gene: .
CDR3 length: 13
J gene: TRBJ1-5
V gene: TRBV6-2/TRBV6-3
clone size: .
CDR3 protein: CASSFRVTQPQHF
CDR3 DNA: TGTGCCAGCAGTTTCAGGGTTACTCAGCCCCAGCATTTT

D gene: TRBD2
CDR3 length: 16
J gene: TRBJ2-2
V gene: TRBV24-1
clone size: .
CDR3 protein: CATSDTSGRGTGELFF
CDR3 DNA: TGTGCCACCAGTGATACTAGCGGGAGGGGTACCGGGGAGCTGTTTTTT

D gene: .
CDR3 length: 15
J gene: TRBJ2-3
V gene: TRBV28
clone size: .
CDR3 protein: CATGRGRSGKDTQYF
CDR3 DNA: TGTGCCACTGGTCGAGGGCGGAGTGGAAAAGATACGCAGTATTTT

D gene: .
CDR3 length: 14
J gene: TRBJ2-4
V gene: TRBV18
clone size: .
CDR3 protein: CASSPPEAGNIQYF
CDR3 DNA: TGTGCCAGCTCACCACCAGAGGCGGGAAACATTCAGTACTTC

D gene: .
CDR3 length: 12
J gene: TRBJ2-3
V gene: TRBV7-9
clone size: .
CDR3 protein: CASSSTVDTQYF
CDR3 DNA: TGTGCCAGCAGCTCGACAGTAGATACGCAGTATTTT

D gene: .
CDR3 length: 14
J gene: TRBJ1-1
V gene: TRBV28
clone size: .
CDR3 protein: CASSFSLQNTEAFF
CDR3 DNA: TGTGCCAGCAGTTTTAGTCTTCAGAACACTGAAGCTTTCTTT

D gene: .
CDR3 length: 13
J gene: TRBJ2-1
V gene: TRBV10-3
clone size: .
CDR3 protein: CATRGTLYNEQFF
CDR3 DNA: TGTGCCACCAGAGGGACTCTTTACAATGAGCAGTTCTTC

D gene: TRBD2
CDR3 length: 16
J gene: TRBJ2-1
V gene: TRBV19
clone size: few
CDR3 protein: CASSPTWGLAGNEQFF
CDR3 DNA: TGTGCCAGTAGTCCCACGTGGGGACTAGCGGGAAATGAGCAGTTCTTC

D gene: .
CDR3 length: 15
J gene: TRBJ1-5
V gene: TRBV5-4
clone size: .
CDR3 protein: CASSLDGTFDQPQHF
CDR3 DNA: TGTGCCAGCAGCTTAGACGGGACATTCGATCAGCCCCAGCATTTT

D gene: .
CDR3 length: 9
J gene: TRBJ1-6
V gene: TRBV28
clone size: .
CDR3 protein: CAHGSPLHF
CDR3 DNA: TGTGCCCACGGTTCACCCCTCCACTTT

D gene: .
CDR3 length: 14
J gene: TRBJ1-1
V gene: TRBV28
clone size: once
CDR3 protein: CASSVVQRNTEAFF
CDR3 DNA: TGTGCCAGCAGTGTCGTACAGAGGAACACTGAAGCTTTCTTT

D gene: .
CDR3 length: 15
J gene: TRBJ1-3
V gene: TRBV5-1
clone size: once
CDR3 protein: CASSPGGSSGNTIYF
CDR3 DNA: TGCGCCAGCAGCCCTGGGGGGAGCTCTGGAAACACCATATATTTT

D gene: TRBD1
CDR3 length: 17
J gene: TRBJ2-7
V gene: TRBV29-1
clone size: .
CDR3 protein: CSVSGGPGQGLNYEQYF
CDR3 DNA: TGCAGCGTGTCCGGAGGGCCGGGACAGGGCCTTAACTACGAGCAGTACTTC

D gene: TRBD2
CDR3 length: 15
J gene: TRBJ2-2
V gene: TRBV24-1
clone size: .
CDR3 protein: CATSAGLGLTGELFF
CDR3 DNA: TGTGCCACCAGTGCGGGACTAGGGCTAACCGGGGAGCTGTTTTTT

D gene: TRBD2
CDR3 length: 18
J gene: TRBJ2-5
V gene: TRBV10-3
clone size: .
CDR3 protein: CAISEDPGLAGYRETQYF
CDR3 DNA: TGTGCCATCAGTGAGGACCCGGGGCTAGCGGGATATCGAGAGACCCAGTACTTC

D gene: .
CDR3 length: 13
J gene: TRBJ2-3
V gene: TRBV3-1/TRBV3-2
clone size: .
CDR3 protein: CASSRYPGDTQYF
CDR3 DNA: TGTGCCAGCAGTCGGTATCCGGGAGATACGCAGTATTTT

D gene: TRBD1
CDR3 length: 15
J gene: TRBJ2-7
V gene: TRBV6-5
clone size: many
CDR3 protein: CASSYSGQGTYEQYF
CDR3 DNA: TGTGCCAGCAGTTACTCTGGACAGGGAACCTACGAGCAGTACTTC

D gene: .
CDR3 length: 14
J gene: TRBJ2-1
V gene: TRBV7-2
clone size: .
CDR3 protein: CASSFRGEYNEQFF
CDR3 DNA: TGTGCCAGCAGCTTTAGGGGCGAGTACAATGAGCAGTTCTTC

D gene: TRBD2
CDR3 length: 17
J gene: TRBJ2-3
V gene: TRBV5-4
clone size: .
CDR3 protein: CASSLGASGRWTDTQYF
CDR3 DNA: TGTGCCAGCAGCTTGGGCGCTAGCGGGAGATGGACAGATACGCAGTATTTT

D gene: TRBD1
CDR3 length: 15
J gene: TRBJ2-5
V gene: TRBV25-1
clone size: .
CDR3 protein: CASSSDGTAWETQYF
CDR3 DNA: TGTGCCAGCAGTTCTGATGGGACAGCCTGGGAGACCCAGTACTTC

D gene: TRBD1
CDR3 length: 16
J gene: TRBJ1-4
V gene: TRBV7-6
clone size: .
CDR3 protein: CASSFGTGGAGEKLFF
CDR3 DNA: TGTGCCAGCAGCTTTGGGACAGGGGGCGCCGGGGAAAAACTGTTTTTT

D gene: TRBD2
CDR3 length: 14
J gene: TRBJ2-1
V gene: TRBV4-3
clone size: few
CDR3 protein: CASSQVGGGNEQFF
CDR3 DNA: TGCGCCAGCAGCCAAGTTGGCGGGGGCAATGAGCAGTTCTTC

D gene: .
CDR3 length: 16
J gene: TRBJ2-1
V gene: TRBV29-1
clone size: .
CDR3 protein: CSVEDSERTSYNEQFF
CDR3 DNA: TGCAGCGTTGAAGATTCGGAGCGGACCTCCTACAATGAGCAGTTCTTC

D gene: .
CDR3 length: 15
J gene: TRBJ2-5
V gene: TRBV11-2
clone size: .
CDR3 protein: CASSLESGPVATQYF
CDR3 DNA: TGTGCCAGCAGCTTAGAATCTGGGCCAGTGGCGACCCAGTACTTC

D gene: .
CDR3 length: 14
J gene: TRBJ2-5
V gene: TRBV7-9
clone size: .
CDR3 protein: CASSSLNSPGTQYF
CDR3 DNA: TGTGCCAGCAGCTCACTGAACTCCCCAGGGACCCAGTACTTC

D gene: .
CDR3 length: 12
J gene: TRBJ1-3
V gene: TRBV29-1
clone size: .
CDR3 protein: CSVAAGKDTIYF
CDR3 DNA: TGCAGCGTTGCGGCGGGCAAGGACACCATATATTTT

D gene: TRBD2
CDR3 length: 17
J gene: TRBJ2-3
V gene: TRBV24-1
clone size: .
CDR3 protein: CATSGRTSGISTDTQYF
CDR3 DNA: TGTGCCACCAGTGGCCGGACTAGCGGGATTAGCACAGATACGCAGTATTTT

D gene: .
CDR3 length: 13
J gene: TRBJ2-2
V gene: TRBV2
clone size: .
CDR3 protein: CASTAANTGELFF
CDR3 DNA: TGTGCCAGCACTGCGGCGAACACCGGGGAGCTGTTTTTT

D gene: .
CDR3 length: 16
J gene: TRBJ1-6
V gene: TRBV28
clone size: .
CDR3 protein: CASSSGGASNNSPLHF
CDR3 DNA: TGTGCCAGCAGTTCCGGCGGCGCGTCTAATAATTCACCCCTCCACTTT

D gene: TRBD2
CDR3 length: 14
J gene: TRBJ2-1
V gene: TRBV15
clone size: few
CDR3 protein: CATKSGDYYNEQFF
CDR3 DNA: TGTGCCACCAAGAGCGGGGATTACTACAATGAGCAGTTCTTC